This passage covers 29 T cell receptor beta chains from one sample sequenced in a study of T cell repertoires in cytomegalovirus infection. These receptors lack a known antigen. TCRdb fed the reads into MiXCR, producing one record per CDR3 protein. The repertoire consists of around 900,000 distinct CDR3 sequences, with 30% to 40% occurring once and the leading ten covering over 13%. This sample comprised cultured CD8+ T cells from PBMCs, obtained from culture after CMV antigen stimulation. The receptors shown here come from a human donor in good health (CMV status not recorded). Some clones in this sample may be carry-over from other donors' samples.

Turning to this clonotype: A much larger clone lies a single base off, so this may be a read error. The rearrangement joins TRBV27 to TRBJ2-1, with 8 bases identical to TRBD1. CDR3 size: 15 residues. In germline, CDR1 is MNHEY, CDR2 SMNVEV (reference sequence). The CDR3 reads CANSFPRQGMNEQFF. In DNA, the CDR3 is TGTGCCAACAGTTTCCCCAGACAGGGGATGAATGAGCAGTTCTTC.

This clonotype was observed a few times. The gene calls are TRBV4-3 and TRBJ2-2; 7 bases map to TRBD2. The V gene end was trimmed by 2 bases and the J gene end by 7 bases; junction bases not matched to a gene: 7. This CDR3 region has 15 residues. Germline V CDR1 and CDR2: LGHNA, YSLEER. CDR3 sequence: CASSQNEREGGELFF. In DNA form, the CDR3 reads TGCGCCAGCAGCCAAAATGAAAGGGAGGGCGGGGAGCTGTTTTTT.

The sample holds many counts of this clonotype. CDR3 residues: CASSFSTGQGYTF. As DNA, the CDR3 is TGTGCCAGCAGCTTTTCGACAGGGCAAGGCTACACCTTC. The rearrangement joins TRBV7-6 to TRBJ1-2, with 7 bases aligning to TRBD1. The CDR3 runs 13 residues. Looked up from germline, CDR1 is SGHVS and CDR2 is FNYEAQ. J was trimmed by 8 bases and V by 3 bases; bases with no gene match: 6.

This clonotype was recorded a few times. This chain uses TRBV15 with TRBJ2-1; 9 bases are shared with TRBD2. Germline loops: CDR1 LNHNV, CDR2 YYDKDF (reference sequence). V shed 5 bases, J shed 5 bases, and the junction held 4 bases outside the gene matches. The CDR3 loop spans 14 amino acids. CDR3: CATSPGTSNNEQFF. The CDR3 DNA reads TGTGCCACCAGCCCCGGGACTAGCAACAATGAGCAGTTCTTC.

The CDR3 loop is CASSFVRGRTDTQYF. DNA of the CDR3: TGTGCCAGCAGCTTTGTGCGGGGGCGGACAGATACGCAGTATTTT. The chain combines TRBV7-6 with TRBJ2-3, with D perhaps TRBD2 (7 bases). V was cut by 3 bases and J by 3 bases, with 13 bases left in between. CDR3 length: 15 residues. CDR1 and CDR2 (germline): SGHVS, FNYEAQ.

J is TRBJ2-3 and V is TRBV27; a weak D match, TRBD2 (6 bases). With 5 bases removed from V and 4 bases from J, the gap between germline ends came to 13 bases. The CDR3 has 14 amino acids. Germline-derived CDR1 and CDR2 are MNHEY and SMNVEV (reference sequence). This CDR3 is CASSHGTSPDTQYF. The CDR3 DNA follows: TGTGCCAGCAGTCACGGGACTTCGCCAGATACGCAGTATTTT.

As to this clonotype: A much bigger clone sits one base away, suggesting this may be a read error. CDR3 sequence: CANSGTTGNTIYF. CDR3 nucleotide sequence: TGTGCCAACAGCGGCACAACTGGAAACACCATATATTTT. The rearrangement uses TRBV7-8 and TRBJ1-3; unclear D gene. This CDR3 is 13 amino acids long. The germline CDR1 and CDR2 sequences are SGHVS and FQNEAQ.

Comments on this clonotype: This sequence may be a read error, since a much larger clone differs from it by one base. The CDR3 nucleotides read TGTGCCAGCAGCTTTATCGGGGGCCTAGCGGGCGCTGAAGCTTTCTTT. It encodes CASSFIGGLAGAEAFF. The rearrangement joins TRBV7-6 to TRBJ1-1; a possible D gene is TRBD1 (6 bases). Trimming removed 3 bases from V and 6 bases from J, with 20 bases in between. Germline V gene lookup returns CDR1 SGHVS and CDR2 FNYEAQ. The CDR3 length is 16 residues.

The sample holds many counts of this clonotype. The chain joins TRBV7-6 to TRBJ2-7; perhaps TRBD1 as D (6 bases). V lost 0 bases to trimming and J lost 4 bases, with 7 bases between them. Germline lookup yields CDR1 SGHVS and CDR2 FNYEAQ. The CDR3 loop spans 13 amino acids. The DNA for the CDR3 is TGTGCCAGCAGCTTAGCGGGGGCTTACGAGCAGTACGTC. Residues: CASSLAGAYEQYV.

The chain combines TRBV2 with TRBJ2-3; no firm D call. V dropped 6 bases and J dropped 4 bases, with 11 bases sitting between them. The CDR3 totals 13 residues. Germline V gives CDR1 SNHLY, CDR2 FYNNEI. CDR3 sequence: CASSRILADTQYF. In DNA form, the CDR3 reads TGTGCCAGCAGCCGAATTTTAGCAGATACGCAGTATTTT.

This clonotype was seen a few times. The chain recombines TRBV5-5 with TRBJ2-7; 8 positions match TRBD1. The germline gives CDR1 SGHKS, CDR2 YYEKEE (reference sequence). The V segment lost 5 bases and the J segment 4 bases; nucleotides outside the gene matches: 11. The CDR3 has 15 residues. DNA of the CDR3: TGTGCCAGCAGTTTGAATATGGACAGGGCTTACGAGCAGTACGTC. It encodes CASSLNMDRAYEQYV.

This clonotype has ten or more counts. This rearrangement joins TRBV7-2 to TRBJ2-7; D may be TRBD1 (6 bases). This CDR3 comprises 15 residues. Per germline, CDR1 SGHTA and CDR2 FQGNSA. Trimming took off 1 base at V and 0 bases at J, with 10 bases between the two ends. The CDR3: CASSLVWDNSYEQYF. In nucleotides, the CDR3 is TGTGCCAGCAGCTTAGTGTGGGACAACTCCTACGAGCAGTACTTC. Complete variable domain (other parts from reference TRBV7-2 and TRBJ2-7): GAGVSQSPSNKVTEKGKDVELRCDPISGHTALYWYRQSLGQGLEFLIYFQGNSAPDKSGLPSDRFSAERTGGSVSTLTIQRTQQEDSAVYLCASSLVWDNSYEQYFGPGTRLTVT.

The V and J genes are TRBV19 and TRBJ2-1; D remains unclear. This CDR3 has 11 residues. Trimming left V 4 bases short and J 10 bases short, with 8 bases between. Germline CDR1 LNHDA, CDR2 SQIVND (reference sequence). CDR3 residues: CASSRAREQFF. Here the CDR3 DNA reads TGTGCCAGTAGTAGGGCGCGAGAGCAGTTCTTC. Supplemented by reference TRBV19 and TRBJ2-1, the full variable domain reads DGGITQSPKYLFRKEGQNVTLSCEQNLNHDAMYWYRQDPGQGLRLIYYSQIVNDFQKGDIAEGYSVSREKKESFPLTVTSAQKNPTAFYLCASSRAREQFFGPGTRLTVL.

The genes are TRBV20-1 and TRBJ2-7; D is unresolved. Germline-derived CDR1 and CDR2 are DFQATT and SNEGSKA (reference sequence). The germline V and J ends were trimmed by 6 bases and 2 bases, with 5 bases remaining between them. The CDR3 extends over 10 amino acids. Here the CDR3 reads CSAAPYEQYV. In DNA form, the CDR3 reads TGCAGTGCCGCCCCCTACGAGCAGTACGTC.

Written as DNA, the CDR3 is TGTGCCAGCAGCCCCGTTTATCCGGACATCTGGGGCTACACCTTC. It codes for CASSPVYPDIWGYTF. The rearrangement joins TRBV7-9 to TRBJ1-2; weak D call: TRBD1 (5 bases). The V and J ends lost 5 bases and 8 bases respectively, with 21 bases between them. The germline CDR1 and CDR2 sequences are SEHNR and FQNEAQ (reference sequence). CDR3 length: 15 residues.

The rearrangement uses TRBV9 and TRBJ2-1; possible D gene TRBD1, 5 bases. The CDR3 has 16 residues. Germline V gene lookup returns CDR1 SGDLS and CDR2 YYNGEE. Trimming took 0 bases from V and 4 from J, leaving 14 bases between them. The CDR3 coding sequence is TGTGCCAGCAGCGTAGAAGGGTCGACAGTTTACAATGAGCAGTTCTTC. Its protein is CASSVEGSTVYNEQFF. The entire variable domain, with the rest obtained from reference TRBV9 and TRBJ2-1, is as follows: DSGVTQTPKHLITATGQRVTLRCSPRSGDLSVYWYQQSLDQGLQFLIQYYNGEERAKGNILERFSAQQFPDLHSELNLSSLELGDSALYFCASSVEGSTVYNEQFFGPGTRLTVL.

This clonotype was counted ten times or more. The chain employs TRBV6-1 and TRBJ2-1; 8 positions agree with TRBD2. The V gene end was trimmed by 2 bases and the J gene end by 4 bases; junction bases not matched to a gene: 7. CDR1 MNHNS and CDR2 SASEGT come from the germline V gene. This CDR3 contains 16 residues. The CDR3 sequence is CASSESPGGAYNEQFF. DNA for the CDR3: TGTGCCAGCAGTGAATCACCCGGGGGGGCGTACAATGAGCAGTTCTTC.

The chain uses TRBV6-6 and TRBJ2-6; 7 nucleotides align to TRBD1. The CDR3 runs to 15 residues. The ends lost 2 bases at V and 9 bases at J; junction bases unmatched: 7. Germline CDR1 is MNHNY and CDR2 is SVGAGI (reference sequence). The CDR3 DNA reads TGTGCCAGCAGTTACCTGGGACAGTATGGCAACGTCCTGACTTTC. It translates to CASSYLGQYGNVLTF.

V and J are TRBV4-1 and TRBJ2-2; D is undetermined. The CDR3 extends over 11 amino acids. Trimming took 3 bases from V and 9 from J, leaving 5 bases between them. CDR1 is MGHRA and CDR2 is YSYEKL in the germline V gene. CDR3 nucleotides: TGCGCCAGCAGCCAGGACCGGGAGCTGTTTTTT. This codes for CASSQDRELFF.

This clonotype was seen only a few times. The genes are TRBV7-9 and TRBJ2-1; 7 bases align to TRBD1. Germline CDR1 and CDR2: SEHNR and FQNEAQ (reference sequence). The CDR3 has 14 residues. Losses at the gene ends were 8 bases for V and 9 bases for J; bases not matched to a gene: 13. The CDR3 nucleotides are TGTGCCAGCCCGGCTCCAGACAGGGCAATTGAGCAGTTCTTC. It codes for CASPAPDRAIEQFF.

This clonotype was counted between two and nine times. The chain couples TRBV19 to TRBJ1-1; D is uncertain. V dropped 4 bases and J dropped 1 base, with 13 bases sitting between them. CDR1 and CDR2 (germline): LNHDA, SQIVND (reference sequence). The CDR3 runs to 15 residues. CDR3 amino acids: CASSTDRSENTEAFF. Written as DNA, the CDR3 is TGTGCCAGTAGTACGGACCGTAGCGAGAACACTGAAGCTTTCTTT. The full variable domain, completed using reference TRBV19 and TRBJ1-1, is DGGITQSPKYLFRKEGQNVTLSCEQNLNHDAMYWYRQDPGQGLRLIYYSQIVNDFQKGDIAEGYSVSREKKESFPLTVTSAQKNPTAFYLCASSTDRSENTEAFFGQGTRLTVV.

The J gene is TRBJ1-1, the V gene TRBV5-1, with D hard to call. Trimming removed 4 bases from V and 3 bases from J, with 16 bases in between. CDR1 is SGHRS, CDR2 YFSETQ, per germline. The CDR3 extends over 15 amino acids. The CDR3 coding sequence is TGCGCCAGCAGCCCGATTGGGGTAGGTGACACTGAAGCTTTCTTT. Residues: CASSPIGVGDTEAFF.

This clonotype was detected many times. The chain joins TRBV7-8 to TRBJ2-3; D ambiguous. Germline values: CDR1 SGHVS, CDR2 FQNEAQ. The CDR3 loop spans 12 amino acids. V gave up 5 bases and J gave up 4 bases, with 7 bases separating them. CDR3 sequence: CASSPPSDTQYF. The CDR3 DNA is TGTGCCAGCAGCCCGCCTTCAGATACGCAGTATTTT.

This clonotype is a singleton in its sample. V gene TRBV15 combines with J gene TRBJ1-4, with D perhaps matching TRBD1 (6 bases). Germline CDR1 and CDR2: LNHNV and YYDKDF (reference sequence). V gave up 0 bases and J gave up 4 bases, with 9 bases separating them. The CDR3 is 15 residues long. The CDR3 is CATSREGAVNEKLFF. CDR3 nucleotide sequence: TGTGCCACCAGCAGAGAGGGGGCAGTTAATGAAAAACTGTTTTTT. Full variable domain (missing parts from reference TRBV15 and TRBJ1-4): DAMVIQNPRYQVTQFGKPVTLSCSQTLNHNVMYWYQQKSSQAPKLLFHYYDKDFNNEADTPDNFQSRRPNTSFCFLDIRSPGLGDTAMYLCATSREGAVNEKLFFGSGTQLSVL.

This clonotype came up a few times. This rearrangement joins TRBV7-2 to TRBJ2-5; 7 bases fit TRBD1. This CDR3 is built from 15 residues. CDR1 SGHTA and CDR2 FQGNSA come from the germline V gene. V was clipped by 5 bases and J by 0 bases; unmatched bases: 6. This CDR3 is CASSLWDSYQETQYF. Written as DNA, the CDR3 is TGTGCCAGCAGCCTATGGGACAGTTACCAAGAGACCCAGTACTTC.

The chain links TRBV12-3 or TRBV12-4 to TRBJ2-5, with 8 bases matching TRBD1. This CDR3 contains 14 residues. V was clipped by 6 bases and J by 5 bases; unmatched bases: 8. This CDR3 is CASSRTGMMETQYF. The CDR3, as DNA: TGTGCCAGCAGCAGGACAGGGATGATGGAGACCCAGTACTTC.

V gene TRBV24-1 combines with J gene TRBJ2-1, with D perhaps being TRBD1 or TRBD2 (6 bases each). Trimming took 12 bases from V and 4 from J, leaving 15 bases between them. Germline V gene data show CDR1 as KGHDR and CDR2 as SFDVKD. The CDR3 extends over 13 amino acids. This chain's CDR3 is CALVGGKYNEQFF. CDR3 nucleotides: TGTGCCTTAGTCGGGGGCAAATACAATGAGCAGTTCTTC.

This clonotype showed up just once. V gene TRBV10-3 combines with J gene TRBJ1-2, with D possibly TRBD1 on 5 matching bases. Per germline, CDR1 ENHRY and CDR2 SYGVKD. The CDR3 sequence is 19 residues long. Trimming removed 0 bases from V and 3 bases from J, with 23 bases in between. The CDR3 loop is CAISESWLEGAPGDYGYTF. DNA of the CDR3: TGTGCCATCAGTGAGTCCTGGTTAGAAGGGGCCCCCGGGGACTATGGCTACACCTTC.

The chain recombines TRBV20-1 with TRBJ2-7; D not resolved. This CDR3 is built from 15 residues. V was cut by 1 base and J by 0 bases, with 13 bases left in between. CDR1 is DFQATT and CDR2 is SNEGSKA in the germline V gene (reference sequence). CDR3 loop: CSARGRRMLSYEQYF. The CDR3 DNA reads as TGCAGTGCTAGAGGGCGACGGATGCTCTCCTACGAGCAGTACTTC.